This TCR beta chain stems from a study of blood T cells in healthy people across ages. Study-wide findings and caveats: Not knowing donor CMV status may have confounded expanded clonotype changes.

From germline, CDR1 is MNHEY and CDR2 SMNVEV (reference sequence). Between the trimmed V and J ends, which lost 8 bases and 1 base, there was a span of 8 bases. CDR3 length: 13 amino acids. For the second PCR, which ran for about 7 to 12 cycles, a sample-barcoded 5' primer and a J-beta primer mix were used. Every cDNA was tagged by a template-switch adaptor with 12 random nucleotides. TCRdb recomputed calls from the 5' RACE reads with MiXCR, one row per CDR3 protein. Among roughly 800,000 distinct CDR3 sequences listed, roughly 25% were seen once. Regarding this clonotype: Its cognate antigen is unknown.

They isolated at least 7 million PBMCs from each sample. The same data also went into a second study, on T cells of mothers and their children. That source reports: At a sensitivity of around 100 clones per million clonotypes, no persistent microchimeric T cell clones appeared.

The rearrangement links TRBV27 to TRBJ2-2; a possible D gene is TRBD2 (5 bases). Sequencing was performed on blood. The origin of this receptor is a boy between 10 and 17 years old in good health. In DNA, the CDR3 is TGTGCCAGCGGACTGGAGAACACCGGGGAGCTGTTTTTT. It encodes CASGLENTGELFF.